This T cell receptor (beta chain) is drawn from a study of a mutant IDH1 vaccine in newly diagnosed glioma. Turning to the study itself: Once 4-6 weeks had passed after radiotherapy alone, vaccination started, or it started with temozolomide cycles.

On this clone itself: Its antigen remains unknown.

CDR3 length: 13 amino acids. Between the trimmed V and J ends, which lost 7 bases and 2 bases, there was a span of 14 bases. CDR1 is SQVTM and CDR2 is ANQGSEA in the germline V gene. Method: immunoSEQ multiplex PCR; TCRdb's copy keeps in-frame clones and lacks some. Here the sample spans roughly 52,000 clones, 75% to 85% being singletons. Specified time point: week 35, safety follow-up. Vaccinated patients received 300 ug of mutant IDH1 20-mer peptide per dose, with topical imiquimod. The V gene is TRBV29-1, the J gene TRBJ2-5; tentatively, D is TRBD1 (6 bases). This TCR came from a man aged 35 to 55 with glioma. Sequenced material: PBMCs, taken from a glioma patient whose treatment included an IDH1 peptide vaccine. CDR3 bases: TGCAGCGCAAATACAGGGAATCAAGAGACCCAGTACTTC. It specifies CSANTGNQETQYF.